The 10 T cell receptor beta chains listed next were all sequenced from one sample in a study of T cells in Graves' hyperthyroidism and ophthalmopathy. There were TCR beta CDR3 regions amplified from RNA transcripts. An initial round of RT-PCR targeting the TCR CDR3 relied on the HTBI primer set. TCRdb reprocessed the multiplex PCR reads with MiXCR, giving one entry per CDR3 protein. The sample holds 450,000 to 700,000 distinct CDR3 sequences; around 46% are singletons and the top ten take under 20%. Input material: peripheral blood or thyroid tissue (not recorded which). The origin of the receptors is an adult woman with Graves' disease, either hyperthyroidism or ophthalmopathy (not recorded which).

This clonotype was picked up one time. DNA of the CDR3: TGTGCCAGCAGGCCGACAGGGGCAGGGGCCAACGTCCTGACTTTC. It codes for CASRPTGAGANVLTF. V and J are TRBV6-5 and TRBJ2-6; 8 bases match TRBD1. The CDR3 is 15 amino acids. With 6 bases clipped from V and 4 bases from J, the junction kept 5 bases outside the gene matches. Germline V gene sequence: CDR1 MNHEY, CDR2 SVGAGI.

This clonotype was recorded at least ten times. The chain combines TRBV5-1 with TRBJ1-2; 7 bases fit TRBD1. V trimming: 7 bases; J trimming: 8 bases; junction bases outside the gene matches: 17. The CDR3 contains 15 residues. CDR1 is SGHRS and CDR2 is YFSETQ in the germline V gene. The CDR3 loop reads CASGMTWTGAGGYTF. CDR3 coding DNA: TGCGCCAGCGGAATGACTTGGACAGGAGCGGGCGGCTACACCTTC.

This chain links TRBV20-1 with TRBJ2-5; tentative D call: TRBD2 (5 bases). The CDR3 is made up of 13 amino acids. Germline loops: CDR1 DFQATT, CDR2 SNEGSKA (reference sequence). V lost 3 bases, J lost 0 bases, and 8 bases lay in between. CDR3 DNA sequence: TGCAGTGCTAGGAGCGGCCACCAAGAGACCCAGTACTTC. This encodes CSARSGHQETQYF.

V usage is TRBV7-9 and J usage is TRBJ1-5; 8 nucleotides align to TRBD1. Germline-derived CDR1 and CDR2 are SEHNR and FQNEAQ (reference sequence). Trimming removed 5 bases from V and 1 base from J; junction bases left unmatched: 4. CDR3 length equals 15 residues. The DNA for the CDR3 is TGTGCCAGCAGCCACAGGGGGGCGAGCAATCAGCCCCAGCATTTT. This codes for CASSHRGASNQPQHF.

This clonotype was detected many times. The chain recombines TRBV7-3 with TRBJ2-2; D remains unclear. With 5 bases removed from V and 7 bases from J, the gap between germline ends came to 8 bases. From germline, CDR1 is SGHTA and CDR2 FQGTGA. The CDR3 extends over 12 amino acids. In DNA form, the CDR3 reads TGTGCCAGCAGCCCAGATGGCGGGGAGCTGTTTTTT. Its translation is CASSPDGGELFF.

This clonotype occurred many times. This chain joins TRBV4-1 and TRBJ1-2; D possibly corresponds to TRBD1 (6 bases). V was clipped by 4 bases and J by 5 bases, with 17 bases between them. CDR1 and CDR2 (germline): MGHRA, YSYEKL. The CDR3 sequence is 15 residues long. The CDR3 region is CASSLTGSPLYGYTF. The CDR3 DNA follows: TGCGCCAGCAGCCTAACAGGGTCCCCCCTTTATGGCTACACCTTC.

This chain connects TRBV5-1 to TRBJ2-5; TRBD1 matches at 8 bases. V was clipped by 3 bases and J by 4 bases; unmatched bases: 5. Looked up from germline, CDR1 is SGHRS and CDR2 is YFSETQ. This CDR3 has 14 amino acids. The CDR3 DNA reads as TGCGCCAGCAGCTGGACAGGGACAGGAGAGACCCAGTACTTC. Its translation is CASSWTGTGETQYF.

The chain has TRBV7-9 and TRBJ1-5; perhaps TRBD1 as D (5 bases). Trimming took 2 bases from V and 4 from J, leaving 12 bases between them. Germline CDR1 SEHNR, CDR2 FQNEAQ (reference sequence). CDR3 size: 15 residues. The CDR3 region has the DNA TGTGCCAGCAGCTTATTCTCGGGGGAGAATCAGCCCCAGCATTTT. Its translation: CASSLFSGENQPQHF.

The J gene is TRBJ2-7, the V gene TRBV20-1; D is possibly TRBD2 (5 bases). Trimming removed 7 bases at V and 3 bases at J, with 19 bases between. The CDR3 totals 14 residues. Germline CDR1 is DFQATT and CDR2 is SNEGSKA (reference sequence). The CDR3 reads CSVTRESYGYEQYF. Here the CDR3 DNA reads TGCAGTGTTACAAGGGAGTCCTATGGCTACGAGCAGTACTTC.

V and J are TRBV2 and TRBJ1-5; unclear D gene. This CDR3 spans 14 amino acids. Germline CDR1 and CDR2: SNHLY and FYNNEI. The V and J ends lost 8 bases and 7 bases respectively, with 18 bases between them. CDR3 sequence reads: CASRDPERQQPQHF. The CDR3 DNA reads TGTGCCAGCCGGGATCCGGAGCGCCAGCAGCCCCAGCATTTT.